One sample yielded the 22 T cell receptor beta chains listed below, sequenced in a study of blood T cells in healthy people across ages. It was with a sample-barcoded 5' primer and a J-beta primer mix that a second PCR of about 7 to 12 cycles was run. Via MiXCR, TCRdb re-called the 5' RACE reads, giving one row per CDR3 protein. The sample lists about 1.4 million distinct CDR3 sequences; 55% to 75% were seen once. The source material was blood. The receptors come from a man between 18 and 29 years old in good health.

This clonotype was observed many times. The chain links TRBV4-1 to TRBJ2-7, with TRBD2 matching over 7 bases. Germline lookup yields CDR1 MGHRA and CDR2 YSYEKL. This CDR3 contains 16 residues. With 2 bases clipped from V and 0 bases from J, the junction kept 7 bases outside the gene matches. CDR3 loop: CASSQRAGVTSYEQYF. DNA of the CDR3: TGCGCCAGCAGCCAACGGGCGGGGGTAACCTCCTACGAGCAGTACTTC.

The chain combines TRBV13 with TRBJ2-7; 9 bases fit TRBD2. With V trimmed by 10 bases and J by 2 bases, 6 bases remained unmatched. The germline V gene has CDR1 PRHDT and CDR2 FYEKMQ (reference sequence). The CDR3 loop spans 13 amino acids. The CDR3 nucleotides read TGTGCCACCCAGCGGGAGGCCACCTACGAGCAGTACTTC. Protein product: CATQREATYEQYF.

The gene calls are TRBV25-1 and TRBJ1-1, with D perhaps matching TRBD1 (5 bases). The V end lost 1 base, the J end lost 1 base, and 19 bases lay between the germline ends. CDR3 length: 18 amino acids. The germline gives CDR1 MGHDK, CDR2 SYGVNS. The chain's CDR3 is CASSEFFLGGQGNTEAFF. The CDR3 nucleotides are TGTGCCAGCAGTGAATTTTTCCTAGGCGGGCAGGGGAACACTGAAGCTTTCTTT.

Ten or more counts support this clonotype. This chain links TRBV20-1 with TRBJ1-6; D is undetermined. V lost 3 bases, J lost 3 bases, and 12 bases lay in between. This CDR3 region has 15 residues. Germline CDR1 and CDR2: DFQATT and SNEGSKA (reference sequence). CDR3 region: CSASLKDLYNSPLHF. CDR3 bases: TGCAGTGCTAGCCTGAAGGACCTCTATAATTCACCCCTCCACTTT.

This chain joins TRBV12-3 or TRBV12-4 and TRBJ1-6; D possibly corresponds to TRBD1 (6 bases). The CDR3 has 14 residues. Trimming shortened V by 7 bases and J by 7 bases, and 14 bases separated the two germline ends. This chain's CDR3 is CASTTGLENSPLHF. The CDR3 nucleotides are TGTGCCAGCACTACAGGGTTGGAGAATTCACCCCTCCACTTT.

This rearrangement joins TRBV5-1 to TRBJ1-2; TRBD1 agrees at 9 bases. CDR3 length: 16 residues. CDR1 is SGHRS and CDR2 is YFSETQ in the germline V gene. V gave up 0 bases and J gave up 10 bases; unmatched junction bases: 13. The CDR3: CASSLAGTGSLGDYTF. The DNA for the CDR3 is TGCGCCAGCAGCTTGGCCGGGACAGGGTCGCTCGGTGACTACACCTTC.

J is TRBJ1-6 and V is TRBV3-1; D remains ambiguous. Germline lookup yields CDR1 LGHDT and CDR2 YNNKEL (reference sequence). V gave up 7 bases and J gave up 11 bases, with 15 bases separating them. The CDR3 spans 13 residues. Written as DNA, the CDR3 is TGTGCCAGCAACCGACACGATCAGGCACCCCTCCACTTT. It translates to CASNRHDQAPLHF.

This chain joins TRBV9 and TRBJ2-7; a weak D match, TRBD1 (5 bases). CDR1 SGDLS and CDR2 YYNGEE come from the germline V gene. V lost 0 bases and J lost 2, with 12 bases in between. CDR3 length: 15 amino acids. In DNA form, the CDR3 reads TGTGCCAGCAGCGTAGTTCCAGGGCCTCCCTACGAGCAGTACTTC. Translation: CASSVVPGPPYEQYF.

This chain connects TRBV5-1 to TRBJ2-1; TRBD2 agrees at 8 bases. CDR1 is SGHRS, CDR2 YFSETQ, per germline. The CDR3 totals 17 residues. The trim removed 0 bases at V and 1 base at J, leaving 6 bases unmatched. The CDR3 reads CASSLGASGFSYNEQFF. CDR3 sequence (DNA): TGCGCCAGCAGCTTGGGAGCTAGCGGGTTTTCCTACAATGAGCAGTTCTTC.

The chain carries TRBV4-3 and TRBJ1-6; D call uncertain. The V gene lost 0 bases and the J gene lost 10 bases, with 7 bases spanning the gap. Germline V gives CDR1 LGHNA, CDR2 YSLEER. This CDR3 comprises 13 residues. The CDR3 DNA reads as TGCGCCAGCAGCCAAGATTTTGGATCACCCCTCCACTTT. Translating gives CASSQDFGSPLHF.

This sequence joins TRBV20-1 and TRBJ2-7, with D perhaps matching TRBD1 (5 bases). CDR3 length equals 13 residues. CDR1 and CDR2 from the germline V gene are DFQATT and SNEGSKA (reference sequence). The V gene lost 5 bases and the J gene lost 2 bases, with 13 bases spanning the gap. Written as DNA, the CDR3 is TGCAGTGCTTTTCACAGGAGAACCTACGAGCAGTACTTC. Translation gives CSAFHRRTYEQYF.

This clonotype was picked up a small number of times. The chain combines TRBV9 with TRBJ2-5; TRBD1 matches at 9 bases. Germline CDR1 SGDLS, CDR2 YYNGEE. The trim removed 3 bases at V and 5 bases at J, leaving 5 bases unmatched. CDR3 length: 14 amino acids. The CDR3 DNA reads TGTGCCAGCAGCGCGGGGACAGGGATGGAGACCCAGTACTTC. Amino acid sequence: CASSAGTGMETQYF.

The rearrangement uses TRBV6-1 and TRBJ2-1; 15 bases map to TRBD2. Germline V lookup: CDR1 MNHNS, CDR2 SASEGT. J lost 4 bases, V lost 5 bases, and 6 bases had no gene match. The CDR3 runs 17 residues. Written as DNA, the CDR3 is TGTGCCAGCAGTAAATCGGGACTAGCGGGAGGTTACAATGAGCAGTTCTTC. Translated, it gives CASSKSGLAGGYNEQFF.

The chain recombines TRBV20-1 with TRBJ1-5; D unresolved. Germline lookup yields CDR1 DFQATT and CDR2 SNEGSKA (reference sequence). Trimming shortened V by 6 bases and J by 2 bases, and 11 bases separated the two germline ends. The CDR3 length is 13 residues. The CDR3 nucleotides read TGCAGTGCCCCTCAGTTTGGCAATCAGCCCCAGCATTTT. Translation: CSAPQFGNQPQHF.

Only a few counts were recorded for this clonotype. The chain is built from TRBV7-9 and TRBJ2-7; 7 bases map to TRBD2. With V trimmed by 6 bases and J by 2 bases, 10 bases remained unmatched. The CDR3 sequence is 15 residues long. Germline V gene lookup returns CDR1 SEHNR and CDR2 FQNEAQ (reference sequence). The CDR3 reads CASSLGGTPTYEQYF. CDR3 coding DNA: TGTGCCAGCAGTTTGGGAGGGACCCCGACCTACGAGCAGTACTTC. Drawing the rest from reference TRBV7-9 and TRBJ2-7, the complete variable domain is DTGVSQNPRHKITKRGQNVTFRCDPISEHNRLYWYRQTLGQGPEFLTYFQNEAQLEKSRLLSDRFSAERPKGSFSTLEIQRTEQGDSAMYLCASSLGGTPTYEQYFGPGTRLTVT.

Ten or more counts support this clonotype. CDR3 nucleotides: TGTGCCAGCAGTTTAGGACTCCACTACGAGCAGTACTTC. This codes for CASSLGLHYEQYF. V gene TRBV27 combines with J gene TRBJ2-7; D might be TRBD2 (5 bases). With 2 bases removed from V and 3 bases from J, the gap between germline ends came to 8 bases. The germline V gene has CDR1 MNHEY and CDR2 SMNVEV (reference sequence). This CDR3 has 13 amino acids.

The chain couples TRBV4-1 to TRBJ2-3; 7 bases align to TRBD2. CDR1 MGHRA and CDR2 YSYEKL come from the germline V gene. The junction had 9 bases not matched to a gene; V was cut back by 0 bases and J by 6 bases. The CDR3 has 16 amino acids. The DNA of the CDR3 is TGCGCCAGCAGCCAAGACGGGCTAGCGGAACCGGATACGCAGTATTTT. Amino acids: CASSQDGLAEPDTQYF.

The V gene is TRBV20-1, the J gene TRBJ1-6; 9 positions agree with TRBD1. The V segment lost 3 bases and the J segment 7 bases; nucleotides outside the gene matches: 4. Germline CDR1 DFQATT, CDR2 SNEGSKA (reference sequence). The CDR3 runs 14 residues. CDR3 coding DNA: TGCAGTGCTAGCCCCGGACAGGGGAATTCACCCCTCCACTTT. It codes for CSASPGQGNSPLHF.

This chain connects TRBV20-1 to TRBJ2-5; tentative D call: TRBD2 (6 bases). The J call is in doubt because the DNA end fits TRBJ2-7 better. The CDR3 is made up of 12 amino acids. Germline values: CDR1 DFQATT, CDR2 SNEGSKA (reference sequence). In DNA form, the CDR3 reads TGCAGTGCGGCGGGACTTTCCTACGAGCAGTACTTC. Translated: CSAAGLSYEQYF.

This clonotype was detected a few times. V gene TRBV4-1 combines with J gene TRBJ2-1; the D is unclear. This CDR3 spans 14 amino acids. CDR1 and CDR2 from the germline V gene are MGHRA and YSYEKL. V was clipped by 0 bases and J by 5 bases, with 8 bases between them. CDR3 sequence: CASSQDLTDNEQFF. In nucleotides, the CDR3 is TGCGCCAGCAGCCAAGATCTTACAGACAATGAGCAGTTCTTC.

This clonotype was detected a few times. This chain uses TRBV29-1 with TRBJ2-3; D unclear. The CDR3 runs to 14 residues. V lost 6 bases, J lost 1 base, and 14 bases lay in between. Germline V gene lookup returns CDR1 SQVTM and CDR2 ANQGSEA. CDR3 in amino acids: CSVARYIGTDTQYF. The CDR3 DNA sequence: TGCAGCGTGGCCAGGTATATCGGCACAGATACGCAGTATTTT.

Concerning this clonotype itself: The conserved final phenylalanine or tryptophan is absent from the CDR3, which likely points to a read error. CDR3 sequence (DNA): TGTGCCTGGAGCCTAGCGGGAGGGCCGTCTGAGCAGTTCTCC. Its translation: CAWSLAGGPSEQFS. The gene calls are TRBV30 and TRBJ2-1; TRBD2 matches at 12 bases. Trimming took 3 bases from V and 9 from J; bases not matched to a gene: 6. The CDR3 covers 14 residues. Germline CDR1 and CDR2: GTSNPN and SVGIG (reference sequence).